One T cell receptor (beta chain) is described in this entry. The data are from a study of blood T cells in healthy people across ages. Turning to the study itself: The capture of about one barcoded beta molecule per two T cells was achieved by template switching.

V lost 0 bases and J lost 9, with 21 bases in between. Germline lookup yields CDR1 DFQATT and CDR2 SNEGSKA (reference sequence). The CDR3 loop spans 16 amino acids. For the second PCR, which ran for 7 to 11 cycles, a sample-barcoded 5' primer and a J-beta primer mix were used. TCRdb ran MiXCR on the 5' RACE reads and lists one entry per CDR3 protein. The data contain 1.4 million to 1.5 million distinct CDR3 sequences, 42% of them singletons. The chain links TRBV20-1 to TRBJ2-1; tentatively, D is TRBD2 (6 bases). The sequenced sample consisted of blood. This TCR was recovered from a woman between 18 and 29 years old in good health. The chain's CDR3 is CSARDGGGDLVLEQFF. CDR3 nucleotides: TGCAGTGCTAGAGATGGCGGCGGGGATCTAGTTCTTGAGCAGTTCTTC.